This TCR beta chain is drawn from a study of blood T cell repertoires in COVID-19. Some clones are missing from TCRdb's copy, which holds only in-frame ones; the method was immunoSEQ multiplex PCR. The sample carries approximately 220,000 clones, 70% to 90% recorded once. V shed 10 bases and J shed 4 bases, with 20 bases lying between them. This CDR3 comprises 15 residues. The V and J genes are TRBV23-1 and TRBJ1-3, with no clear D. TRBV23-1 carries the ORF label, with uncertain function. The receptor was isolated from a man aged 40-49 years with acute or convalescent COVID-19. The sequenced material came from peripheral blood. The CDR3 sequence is CAIMPGSPPGNTIYF. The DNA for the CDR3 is TGCGCCATCATGCCCGGGTCCCCGCCAGGAAACACCATATATTTT.